These T cell receptor beta chains were read from a single sample in a study of early T cells in non-severe SARS-CoV-2 infection. TCRdb fed the 5' RACE reads into MiXCR, producing one record per CDR3 protein. The sample holds approximately 97,000 distinct CDR3 sequences, around 12% seen once. The material sequenced was whole blood. The source is an adult who was a healthcare worker with PCR-confirmed SARS-CoV-2 infection or an uninfected control (not recorded which). Both conserved end residues are part of each CDR3. D genes are given only for firm matches. A row's size may be missing; if present it is once, few, many or a size class.

clone_size j_call v_call d_call cdr3_nt cdr3_aa
many TRBJ2-3 TRBV6-2/TRBV6-3 TRBD2 TGTGCCAGCAGCCCCCGACTTTTCGGGAGGGCACCAGATACGCAGTATTTT CASSPRLFGRAPDTQYF
many TRBJ2-3 TRBV20-1 TRBD2 TGCAGTGCTAGAGATCCGACTAGCGGGAGTCCAGATACGCAGTATTTT CSARDPTSGSPDTQYF
- TRBJ1-5 TRBV4-3 - TGCGCCAGCAGCCCCGAGGCTGGATTGGGTCAGCCCCAGCATTTT CASSPEAGLGQPQHF
many TRBJ2-3 TRBV6-1 - TGTGCCAGCAGTGAAGGGCGGGGAGACACAGATACGCAGTATTTT CASSEGRGDTDTQYF
few TRBJ1-4 TRBV4-1 - TGCGCCAGCAGCCAAGCTCCTGTGGGGGGGAATGAAAAACTGTTTTTT CASSQAPVGGNEKLFF
- TRBJ2-7 TRBV20-1 TRBD2 TGCAGTGCTAGTCCAGCGGGAGAACAAGGGCAGTACTTC CSASPAGEQGQYF
few TRBJ2-5 TRBV28 TRBD1 TGTGCCAGCACTCCGGACAGGTACCAAGAGACCCAGTACTTC CASTPDRYQETQYF
- TRBJ2-7 TRBV7-3 TRBD1 TGTGCCAGCAGCCCAGACAGGGCCTACGAGCAGTACTTC CASSPDRAYEQYF
many TRBJ2-7 TRBV7-9 - TGTGCCAGCAGCTTAGCGGGCCAGCAGTACTTC CASSLAGQQYF
many TRBJ2-1 TRBV14 - TGTGCCAGCAGCCAAGCCAGAACTAGAACGAATGAGCAGTTCTTC CASSQARTRTNEQFF
few TRBJ2-3 TRBV4-2 TRBD2 TGTGCCAGCAGCCAAAGGCCGGGACTAGCGGGAGAGATTAGCACAGATACGCAGTATTTT CASSQRPGLAGEISTDTQYF
- TRBJ2-7 TRBV3-1 - TGTGCCAGCAGCCAAGGAGGCGCCGGGCAGTACTTC CASSQGGAGQYF
few TRBJ1-1 TRBV9 - TGTGCCAGCAGCCGGGGGGAGACTGAAGCTTTCTTT CASSRGETEAFF
few TRBJ2-2 TRBV27 - TGTGCCAGCAGTTCGCGACACACCGGGGAGCTGTTTTTT CASSSRHTGELFF
many TRBJ2-7 TRBV6-5 TRBD2 TGTGCCAGCAGTTACTCGCGGGAGACTTACTACGAGCAGTACTTC CASSYSRETYYEQYF
- TRBJ2-5 TRBV7-9 - TGTGCCAGCAGCTTAGGATCGGGGCGCCGGGAGACCCAGTACTTC CASSLGSGRRETQYF
- TRBJ1-6 TRBV28 - TGTGCCAGCAGTTCTATAGGGAACAATTCACCCCTCCACTTT CASSSIGNNSPLHF